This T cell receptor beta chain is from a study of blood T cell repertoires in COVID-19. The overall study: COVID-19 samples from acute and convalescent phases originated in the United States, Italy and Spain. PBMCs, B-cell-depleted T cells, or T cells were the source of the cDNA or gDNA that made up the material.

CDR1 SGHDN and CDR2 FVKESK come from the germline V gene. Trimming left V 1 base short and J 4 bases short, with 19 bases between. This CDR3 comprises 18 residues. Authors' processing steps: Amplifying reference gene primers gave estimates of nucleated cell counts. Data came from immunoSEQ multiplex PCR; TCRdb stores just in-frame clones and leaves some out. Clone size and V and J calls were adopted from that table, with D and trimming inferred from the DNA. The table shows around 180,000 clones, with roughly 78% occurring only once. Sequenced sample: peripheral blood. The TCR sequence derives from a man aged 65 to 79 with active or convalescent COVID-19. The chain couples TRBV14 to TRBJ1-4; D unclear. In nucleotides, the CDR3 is TGTGCCAGCAGCCAAGGAAGGACGGGAGGTACCCATAATGAAAAACTGTTTTTT. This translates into CASSQGRTGGTHNEKLFF.